This T cell receptor beta chain was sequenced for a study of T cells expressing NK-cell markers. On the study more broadly: Source material for TCR beta repertoires consisted of sorted CD3+CD56+NKG2C+, CD3+CD56+NKG2C- and CD3+CD56-NKG2C+ T cells.

After re-calling the 5' RACE reads, TCRdb lists one entry per CDR3 protein, DNA absent. The sample totals some 450,000 distinct CDR3 sequences; its top ten clones hold 7.3%. Germline V gives CDR1 MNHNY, CDR2 SVGAGI (reference sequence). There are 13 residues in the CDR3. The material sequenced was blood T cells: a sorted CD56 or NKG2C T cell subset, CD4+ or CD8+ T cells, or bulk PBMC T cells (not recorded which). The chain couples TRBV6-6 to TRBJ2-1. This TCR was recovered from a woman between 18 and 75 years old in good health. The CDR3 is CASSRKSYNEQFF.